Listed here are 11 T cell receptor beta chains from one sample, sequenced in a study of early T cells in non-severe SARS-CoV-2 infection. TCRdb independently ran MiXCR on the 5' RACE reads; one entry per CDR3 protein. The sample includes some 50,000 distinct CDR3 sequences, approximately 10% seen only once; the top ten take approximately 4%. Input material: whole blood. The receptor source for this set is an adult who was a healthcare worker with PCR-confirmed SARS-CoV-2 infection or an uninfected control (not recorded which).

This clonotype was detected a few times. The J gene is TRBJ2-3, the V gene TRBV29-1; D remains unclear. Looked up from germline, CDR1 is SQVTM and CDR2 is ANQGSEA. The V end lost 4 bases, the J end lost 4 bases, and 12 bases lay between the germline ends. This CDR3 has 13 amino acids. In DNA form, the CDR3 reads TGCAGCGTTGGGGCTAGGTTCGCAGATACGCAGTATTTT. It is translated as CSVGARFADTQYF.

This clonotype was seen at least ten times. The chain employs TRBV29-1 and TRBJ2-2; 11 nucleotides line up with TRBD1. With 6 bases clipped from V and 5 bases from J, the junction kept 5 bases outside the gene matches. Germline CDR1 SQVTM, CDR2 ANQGSEA. The CDR3 totals 14 residues. CDR3 sequence reads: CSVTGTGGTGELFF. For the CDR3, the DNA is TGCAGCGTGACCGGGACAGGGGGAACCGGGGAGCTGTTTTTT.

This clonotype was recorded many times. The chain links TRBV19 to TRBJ1-6; no clear D gene. The CDR3 has 13 amino acids. Trimming pared 5 bases from V and 12 bases from J, leaving 14 bases between. CDR1 and CDR2 (germline): LNHDA, SQIVND (reference sequence). Written as DNA, the CDR3 is TGTGCCAGTAGTGTACGGAAGGAAGGACCCCTCCACTTT. Translated, it gives CASSVRKEGPLHF.

This clonotype was seen a few times. This rearrangement joins TRBV13 to TRBJ2-7, with 9 bases aligning to TRBD1. Germline-derived CDR1 and CDR2 are PRHDT and FYEKMQ (reference sequence). Trimming at V came to 4 bases and at J to 4 bases, leaving 8 bases not matched to a gene. The CDR3 runs to 15 residues. CDR3 sequence: CASSSTGGSYYEQYF. CDR3 coding DNA: TGTGCCAGCAGCTCCACAGGGGGCTCTTATTACGAGCAGTACTTC.

As to this clonotype: Being one base from a much bigger clone, this may be a read error. The rearrangement links TRBV7-2 to TRBJ2-7, with 7 bases lining up with TRBD2. Germline V CDR1 and CDR2: SGHTA, FQGNSA. The CDR3 has 15 amino acids. The CDR3 protein is CASSLVFGGSDERYF. In DNA form, the CDR3 reads TGTGCCAGCAGCTTAGTCTTTGGCGGGAGTGACGAGCGGTACTTC.

As to this clonotype: A single base separates this from a much larger clone, so it may be a read error. No conserved phenylalanine or tryptophan is present at the end of the CDR3, so a read error is the likely explanation. The limits of the CDR3 on the DNA are not certain, so only TCRdb's listed CDR3 is given. CDR3 amino acids: CASSLSTSGRYL. The chain uses TRBV12-3 or TRBV12-4 and TRBJ2-7; TRBD2 reflects the table's D call only, with no check against the DNA. The CDR3 sequence runs 12 residues, both termini included.

Many counts were recorded for this clonotype. The rearrangement links TRBV29-1 to TRBJ2-1; D remains unclear. Trimming stripped 4 bases from V and 8 bases from J, with 6 bases between. Germline loops: CDR1 SQVTM, CDR2 ANQGSEA. The CDR3 contains 10 residues. The CDR3 spells CSVVSHEQFF. The CDR3 DNA sequence: TGCAGCGTTGTTAGCCATGAGCAGTTCTTC.

This clonotype has ten or more counts. The chain links TRBV7-2 to TRBJ2-2; a weak D match, TRBD2 (6 bases). V was clipped by 5 bases and J by 2 bases, with 18 bases between them. In germline, CDR1 is SGHTA, CDR2 FQGNSA. The CDR3 is 17 residues long. For the CDR3, the DNA is TGTGCCAGCAGCCTGCGGGGCGGGGCTGGTAACACCGGGGAGCTGTTTTTT. Its translation is CASSLRGGAGNTGELFF. Full variable domain (rest looked up from reference TRBV7-2 and TRBJ2-2): GAGVSQSPSNKVTEKGKDVELRCDPISGHTALYWYRQSLGQGLEFLIYFQGNSAPDKSGLPSDRFSAERTGGSVSTLTIQRTQQEDSAVYLCASSLRGGAGNTGELFFGEGSRLTVL.

The chain carries TRBV7-3 and TRBJ2-7; 9 bases agree with TRBD2. Trimming cost V 1 base and J 6 bases; bases outside gene matches: 4. CDR3 length: 14 amino acids. The germline V gene encodes CDR1 SGHTA and CDR2 FQGTGA. CDR3 sequence: CASSLSGGASEQYF. CDR3 in DNA: TGTGCCAGCAGCTTAAGCGGGGGGGCATCCGAGCAGTACTTC.

This clonotype was observed many times. The rearrangement joins TRBV29-1 to TRBJ2-3, with D possibly called TRBD1 or TRBD2 (5 bases each). The CDR3 loop spans 13 amino acids. Germline V lookup: CDR1 SQVTM, CDR2 ANQGSEA. CDR3 residues: CTGDPDGTDTQYF. As DNA, the CDR3 is TGCACCGGGGACCCCGACGGCACAGATACGCAGTATTTT.

This clonotype was counted at least ten times. J is TRBJ1-6 and V is TRBV27; no firm D call. The CDR3 extends over 13 amino acids. V was shortened by 3 bases and J by 8 bases, with 8 bases between the two germline ends. CDR1 and CDR2 from the germline V gene are MNHEY and SMNVEV (reference sequence). This CDR3 reads CASSFSFDSPLHF. The CDR3 DNA reads TGTGCCAGCAGTTTTTCTTTTGATTCACCCCTCCACTTT.